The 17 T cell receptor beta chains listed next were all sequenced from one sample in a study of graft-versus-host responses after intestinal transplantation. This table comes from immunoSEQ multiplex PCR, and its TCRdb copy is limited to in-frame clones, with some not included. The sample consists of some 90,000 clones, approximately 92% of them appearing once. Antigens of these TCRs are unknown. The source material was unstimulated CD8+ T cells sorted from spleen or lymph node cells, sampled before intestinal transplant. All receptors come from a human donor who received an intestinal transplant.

The CDR3 is CASVRYEQYF. CDR3 bases: TGTGCCAGCGTGCGTTACGAGCAGTACTTC. This chain connects TRBV9 to TRBJ2-7; D gene unclear. The CDR3 has 10 residues. V dropped 7 bases and J dropped 4 bases, with 6 bases sitting between them. Germline-derived CDR1 and CDR2 are SGDLS and YYNGEE.

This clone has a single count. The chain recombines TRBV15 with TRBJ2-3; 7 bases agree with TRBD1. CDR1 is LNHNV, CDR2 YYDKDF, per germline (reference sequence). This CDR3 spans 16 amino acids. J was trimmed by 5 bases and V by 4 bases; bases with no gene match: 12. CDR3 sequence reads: CATSKIQTGARDTQYF. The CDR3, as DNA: TGTGCCACCAGCAAAATTCAAACAGGGGCAAGAGATACGCAGTATTTT.

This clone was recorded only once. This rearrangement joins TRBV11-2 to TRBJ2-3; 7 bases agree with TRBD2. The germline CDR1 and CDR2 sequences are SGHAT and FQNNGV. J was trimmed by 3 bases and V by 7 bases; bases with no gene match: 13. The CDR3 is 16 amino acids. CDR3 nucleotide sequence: TGTGCCAGCACCAATCCCCGGGAGGTCTCAACAGATACGCAGTATTTT. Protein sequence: CASTNPREVSTDTQYF.

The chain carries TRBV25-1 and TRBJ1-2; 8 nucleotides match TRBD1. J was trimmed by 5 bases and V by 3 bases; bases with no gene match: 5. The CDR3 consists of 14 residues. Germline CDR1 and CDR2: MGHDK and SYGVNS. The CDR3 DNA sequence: TGTGCCAGCAGTGACCGTGGACAGGGATATGGCTACACCTTC. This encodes CASSDRGQGYGYTF.

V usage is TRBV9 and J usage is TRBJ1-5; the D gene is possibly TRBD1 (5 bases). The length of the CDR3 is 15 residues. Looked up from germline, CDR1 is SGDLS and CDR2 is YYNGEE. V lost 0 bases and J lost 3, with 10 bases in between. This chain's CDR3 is CASSVGGSYNQPQHF. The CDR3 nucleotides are TGTGCCAGCAGCGTAGGGGGCAGCTACAATCAGCCCCAGCATTTT.

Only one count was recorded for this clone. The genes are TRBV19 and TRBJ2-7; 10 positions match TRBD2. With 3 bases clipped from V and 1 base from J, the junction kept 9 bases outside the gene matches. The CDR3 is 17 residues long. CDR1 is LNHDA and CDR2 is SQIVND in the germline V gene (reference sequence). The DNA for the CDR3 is TGTGCCAGTAGTATTGGAACTAGCGGGATTTCATCCTACGAGCAGTACTTC. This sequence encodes CASSIGTSGISSYEQYF.

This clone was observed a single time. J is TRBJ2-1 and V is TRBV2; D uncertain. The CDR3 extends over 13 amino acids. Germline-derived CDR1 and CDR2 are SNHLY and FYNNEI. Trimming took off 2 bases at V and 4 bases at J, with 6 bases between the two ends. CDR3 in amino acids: CASSEFSYNEQFF. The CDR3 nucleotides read TGTGCCAGCAGTGAATTCTCGTACAATGAGCAGTTCTTC.

The CDR3 protein is CASSLRGGANNYGYTF. Here the CDR3 DNA reads TGTGCCAGCAGTTTGCGGGGGGGGGCCAATAACTATGGCTACACCTTC. This chain uses TRBV27 with TRBJ1-2; a possible D gene is TRBD1 (6 bases). This CDR3 region has 16 residues. V shed 3 bases and J shed 1 base, with 15 bases lying between them. Looked up from germline, CDR1 is MNHEY and CDR2 is SMNVEV (reference sequence).

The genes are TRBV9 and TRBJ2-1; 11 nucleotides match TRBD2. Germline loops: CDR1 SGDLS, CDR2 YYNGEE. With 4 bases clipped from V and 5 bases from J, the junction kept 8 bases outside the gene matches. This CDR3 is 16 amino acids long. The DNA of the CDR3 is TGTGCCAGCAGCCCATGGCTAGCGGGAGGCGACAATGAGCAGTTCTTC. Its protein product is CASSPWLAGGDNEQFF.

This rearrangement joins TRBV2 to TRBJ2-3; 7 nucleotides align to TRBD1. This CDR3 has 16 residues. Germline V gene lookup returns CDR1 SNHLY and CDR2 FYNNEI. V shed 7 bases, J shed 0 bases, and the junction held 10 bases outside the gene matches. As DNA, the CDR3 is TGTGCCAGCAATGCGGACAGGCAGTGGAGCACAGATACGCAGTATTTT. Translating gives CASNADRQWSTDTQYF.

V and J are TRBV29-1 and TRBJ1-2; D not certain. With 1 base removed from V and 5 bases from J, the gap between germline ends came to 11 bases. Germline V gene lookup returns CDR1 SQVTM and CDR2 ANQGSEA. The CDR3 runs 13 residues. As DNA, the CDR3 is TGCAGCGTTGAAGGGAGGAGTGCGTATGGCTACACCTTC. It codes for CSVEGRSAYGYTF.

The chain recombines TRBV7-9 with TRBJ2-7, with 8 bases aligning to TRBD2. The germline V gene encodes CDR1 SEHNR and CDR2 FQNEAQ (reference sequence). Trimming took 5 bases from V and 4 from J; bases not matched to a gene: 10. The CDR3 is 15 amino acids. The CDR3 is CASSPPGGGPYEQYF. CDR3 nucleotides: TGTGCCAGCAGCCCACCGGGGGGGGGACCTTACGAGCAGTACTTC.

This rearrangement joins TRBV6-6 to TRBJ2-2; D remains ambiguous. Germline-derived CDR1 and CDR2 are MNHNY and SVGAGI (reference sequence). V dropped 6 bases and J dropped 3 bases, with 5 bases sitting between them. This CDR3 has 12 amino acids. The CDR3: CASSLHTGELFF. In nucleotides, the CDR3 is TGTGCCAGCAGCCTTCACACCGGGGAGCTGTTTTTT.

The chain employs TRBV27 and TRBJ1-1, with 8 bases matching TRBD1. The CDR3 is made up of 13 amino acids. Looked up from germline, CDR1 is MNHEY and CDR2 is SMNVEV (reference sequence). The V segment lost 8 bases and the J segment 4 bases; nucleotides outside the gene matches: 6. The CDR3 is CASRQGFATEAFF. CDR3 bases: TGTGCCAGCCGACAGGGGTTCGCCACTGAAGCTTTCTTT.

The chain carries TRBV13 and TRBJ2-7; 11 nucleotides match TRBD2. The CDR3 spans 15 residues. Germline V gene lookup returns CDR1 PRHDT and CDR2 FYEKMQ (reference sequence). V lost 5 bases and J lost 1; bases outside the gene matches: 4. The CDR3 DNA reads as TGTGCCAGCAGCCTGGGACTAGCGGAATCCTACGAGCAGTACTTC. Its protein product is CASSLGLAESYEQYF. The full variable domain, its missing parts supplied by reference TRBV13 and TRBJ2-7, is AAGVIQSPRHLIKEKRETATLKCYPIPRHDTVYWYQQGPGQDPQFLISFYEKMQSDKGSIPDRFSAQQFSDYHSELNMSSLELGDSALYFCASSLGLAESYEQYFGPGTRLTVT.

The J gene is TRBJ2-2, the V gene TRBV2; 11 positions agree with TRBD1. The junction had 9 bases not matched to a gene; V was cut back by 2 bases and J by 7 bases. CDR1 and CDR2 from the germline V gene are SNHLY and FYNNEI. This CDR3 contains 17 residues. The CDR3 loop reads CASSEPGQGGSGGELFF. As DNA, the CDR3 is TGTGCCAGCAGTGAACCGGGACAGGGGGGTTCGGGCGGGGAGCTGTTTTTT.

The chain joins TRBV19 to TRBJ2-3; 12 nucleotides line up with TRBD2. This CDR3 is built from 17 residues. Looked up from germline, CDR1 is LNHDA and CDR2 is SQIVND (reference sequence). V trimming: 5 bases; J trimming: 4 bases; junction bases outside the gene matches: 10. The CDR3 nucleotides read TGTGCCAGTAGTCGGGGTCTAGCGGGAGGGCCCCCAGATACGCAGTATTTT. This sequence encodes CASSRGLAGGPPDTQYF.